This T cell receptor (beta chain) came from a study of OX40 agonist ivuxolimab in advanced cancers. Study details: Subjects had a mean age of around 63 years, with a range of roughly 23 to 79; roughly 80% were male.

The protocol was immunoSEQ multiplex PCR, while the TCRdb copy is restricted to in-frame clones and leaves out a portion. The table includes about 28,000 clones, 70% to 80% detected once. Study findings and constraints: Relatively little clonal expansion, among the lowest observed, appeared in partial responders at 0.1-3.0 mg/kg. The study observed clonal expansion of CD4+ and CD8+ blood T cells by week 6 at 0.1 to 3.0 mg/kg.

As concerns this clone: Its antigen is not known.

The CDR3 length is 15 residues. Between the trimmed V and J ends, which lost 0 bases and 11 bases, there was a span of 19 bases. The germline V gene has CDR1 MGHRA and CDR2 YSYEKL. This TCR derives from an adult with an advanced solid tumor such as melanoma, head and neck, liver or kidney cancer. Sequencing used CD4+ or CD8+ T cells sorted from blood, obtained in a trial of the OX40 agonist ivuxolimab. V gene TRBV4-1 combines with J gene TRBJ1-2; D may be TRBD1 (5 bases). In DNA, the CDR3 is TGCGCCAGCAGCCAAGAAGCGGGACTGAACCCGGGATACACCTTC. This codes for CASSQEAGLNPGYTF.